The clone carrying this T cell receptor (beta chain) was counted ten times or more. Per germline, CDR1 DFQATT and CDR2 SNEGSKA (reference sequence). CDR3 length: 13 amino acids. V gave up 3 bases and J gave up 2 bases; unmatched junction bases: 4. Amplified regions were TCR beta CDR3 sequences from RNA transcripts. Initially, a first-round RT-PCR of the TCR CDR3 employed the HTBI primer set. TCRdb analysed the multiplex PCR reads with MiXCR anew, one entry per CDR3 protein. In the table there are roughly 500,000 distinct CDR3 sequences, roughly a sixth of which are singletons. This entry is derived from a study of T cells in Graves' hyperthyroidism and ophthalmopathy.

Sequenced material: blood. This clonotype was obtained from a woman in her 30s with Graves' ophthalmopathy. The chain has TRBV20-1 and TRBJ2-7; 7 positions agree with TRBD2. The CDR3: CSARTGGTYEQYF. The CDR3 DNA is TGCAGTGCTAGGACGGGGGGAACCTACGAGCAGTACTTC.